A selection of T cell receptor beta chains follows, all from one sample in a study of shared clonotypes between healthy human individuals. Generated by immunoSEQ multiplex PCR, the TCRdb table keeps only in-frame clones and is missing some. The sample lists 600,000 to 800,000 clones, approximately 77% occurring once. What was sequenced was memory CD4+ T cells sorted from blood. The source is a woman younger than 45 in good health. The CDR3 runs from the conserved cysteine through the conserved F or W. The order of the fields is J gene, clone size, D gene, V gene, CDR3 protein, CDR3 DNA. The D gene is left open where the match is weak. Only part of the rows carry a size: once, few, many, or a class if the clone is expanded.

j_gene: TRBJ2-7
abundance: few
d_gene: NA
v_gene: TRBV7-8
CDR3aa: CASSLYQGPSYEQYF
CDR3nt: TGTGCCAGCAGCTTATACCAGGGACCCTCCTACGAGCAGTACTTC

j_gene: TRBJ2-5
abundance: NA
d_gene: TRBD2
v_gene: TRBV11-1
CDR3aa: CASSLAPSGETQYF
CDR3nt: TGTGCCAGCAGCTTAGCCCCTAGCGGAGAGACCCAGTACTTC

j_gene: TRBJ1-2
abundance: NA
d_gene: NA
v_gene: TRBV15
CDR3aa: CATSRDWGAGDGYTF
CDR3nt: TGTGCCACCAGCAGAGATTGGGGGGCAGGCGATGGCTACACCTTC

j_gene: TRBJ2-7
abundance: NA
d_gene: NA
v_gene: TRBV28
CDR3aa: CASLNSGGQYF
CDR3nt: TGTGCCAGCCTAAACTCTGGAGGGCAGTACTTC

j_gene: TRBJ1-1
abundance: NA
d_gene: TRBD1
v_gene: TRBV11-2
CDR3aa: CASSLRQGVNTEAFF
CDR3nt: TGTGCCAGCAGCTTGAGGCAGGGGGTGAACACTGAAGCTTTCTTT

j_gene: TRBJ1-3
abundance: few
d_gene: TRBD1
v_gene: TRBV6-1
CDR3aa: CASSARGQRTSGNTIYF
CDR3nt: TGTGCCAGCAGTGCGCGGGGACAGCGAACCTCTGGAAACACCATATATTTT

j_gene: TRBJ1-2
abundance: NA
d_gene: NA
v_gene: TRBV5-4
CDR3aa: CASKRGGGYTF
CDR3nt: TGTGCCAGCAAGAGGGGGGGTGGCTACACCTTC

j_gene: TRBJ2-1
abundance: once
d_gene: TRBD2
v_gene: TRBV19
CDR3aa: CASSITSGNYNEQFF
CDR3nt: TGTGCCAGTAGTATAACTAGCGGAAACTACAATGAGCAGTTCTTC

j_gene: TRBJ2-5
abundance: NA
d_gene: NA
v_gene: TRBV29-1
CDR3aa: CSARDSRRETQYF
CDR3nt: TGCAGCGCCCGGGACTCCCGCCGGGAGACCCAGTACTTC

j_gene: TRBJ2-2
abundance: many
d_gene: TRBD1
v_gene: TRBV19
CDR3aa: CASSGTATGELFF
CDR3nt: TGTGCCAGTAGCGGGACAGCCACCGGGGAGCTGTTTTTT

j_gene: TRBJ1-4
abundance: NA
d_gene: NA
v_gene: TRBV10-3
CDR3aa: CAINGEGANEKLFF
CDR3nt: TGTGCCATCAACGGGGAGGGGGCTAATGAAAAACTGTTTTTT

j_gene: TRBJ1-5
abundance: NA
d_gene: NA
v_gene: TRBV7-2
CDR3aa: CASSLTGGSNQPQHF
CDR3nt: TGTGCCAGCAGCTTAACAGGAGGTAGCAATCAGCCCCAGCATTTT

j_gene: TRBJ1-2
abundance: NA
d_gene: NA
v_gene: TRBV9
CDR3aa: CASSVEWRISNYGYTF
CDR3nt: TGTGCCAGCAGCGTAGAGTGGCGGATATCGAACTATGGCTACACCTTC

j_gene: TRBJ1-5
abundance: NA
d_gene: NA
v_gene: TRBV10-3
CDR3aa: CAISVGPDRNQPQHF
CDR3nt: TGTGCCATCAGTGTGGGGCCAGACCGAAATCAGCCCCAGCATTTT

j_gene: TRBJ1-1
abundance: NA
d_gene: NA
v_gene: TRBV28
CDR3aa: CASSFRRDTEAFF
CDR3nt: TGTGCCAGCAGTTTCCGACGGGACACTGAAGCTTTCTTT

j_gene: TRBJ2-1
abundance: NA
d_gene: TRBD2
v_gene: TRBV7-6
CDR3aa: CASSLGYKSGRAYYNEQFF
CDR3nt: TGTGCCAGCAGCTTAGGGTATAAGAGCGGGAGGGCCTACTACAATGAGCAGTTCTTC

j_gene: TRBJ2-2
abundance: NA
d_gene: NA
v_gene: TRBV28
CDR3aa: CASSLVRTFTGELFF
CDR3nt: TGTGCCAGCAGTTTGGTTCGTACTTTCACCGGGGAGCTGTTTTTT

j_gene: TRBJ1-2
abundance: NA
d_gene: NA
v_gene: TRBV5-1
CDR3aa: CASSPREGVGYTF
CDR3nt: TGCGCCAGCAGCCCCCGGGAGGGTGTGGGCTACACCTTC

j_gene: TRBJ2-1
abundance: NA
d_gene: TRBD2
v_gene: TRBV7-6
CDR3aa: CASSLAQAGGPGEQFF
CDR3nt: TGTGCCAGCAGCTTAGCACAAGCGGGAGGGCCGGGTGAGCAGTTCTTC

j_gene: TRBJ2-7
abundance: NA
d_gene: TRBD2
v_gene: TRBV6-5
CDR3aa: CASSYSTGREEQYF
CDR3nt: TGTGCCAGCAGTTACTCTACCGGGAGGGAAGAGCAGTACTTC

j_gene: TRBJ1-3
abundance: NA
d_gene: TRBD1
v_gene: TRBV4-1
CDR3aa: CASSQGETGARSSGNTIYF
CDR3nt: TGCGCCAGCAGCCAAGGGGAGACAGGGGCTAGAAGCTCTGGAAACACCATATATTTT

j_gene: TRBJ1-3
abundance: NA
d_gene: NA
v_gene: TRBV4-2
CDR3aa: CASSQSMVKDASGNTIYF
CDR3nt: TGTGCCAGCAGCCAAAGTATGGTTAAGGATGCTTCTGGAAACACCATATATTTT

j_gene: TRBJ1-5
abundance: NA
d_gene: NA
v_gene: TRBV10-2
CDR3aa: CASSDWASGQPQHF
CDR3nt: TGCGCCAGCAGTGATTGGGCATCCGGCCAGCCCCAGCATTTT

j_gene: TRBJ1-5
abundance: NA
d_gene: NA
v_gene: TRBV28
CDR3aa: CASSLTENQPQHF
CDR3nt: TGTGCCAGCAGCTTAACAGAAAATCAGCCCCAGCATTTT

j_gene: TRBJ1-2
abundance: few
d_gene: TRBD1
v_gene: TRBV28
CDR3aa: CASSFQGDYGYTF
CDR3nt: TGTGCCAGCAGTTTTCAGGGGGATTATGGCTACACCTTC

j_gene: TRBJ2-1
abundance: few
d_gene: NA
v_gene: TRBV11-1
CDR3aa: CASSLGGGIYNEQFF
CDR3nt: TGTGCCAGCAGCTTAGGAGGGGGGATCTACAATGAGCAGTTCTTC

j_gene: TRBJ2-7
abundance: NA
d_gene: TRBD1
v_gene: TRBV5-1
CDR3aa: CASSLAPGTVEAYEQYF
CDR3nt: TGCGCCAGCAGCTTGGCGCCAGGGACAGTAGAGGCCTACGAGCAGTACTTC

j_gene: TRBJ1-2
abundance: NA
d_gene: NA
v_gene: TRBV27
CDR3aa: CASSLSHDYGYTF
CDR3nt: TGTGCCAGCAGTTTATCCCACGACTATGGCTACACCTTC

j_gene: TRBJ2-3
abundance: NA
d_gene: NA
v_gene: TRBV28
CDR3aa: CASSFRRTLSNTQYF
CDR3nt: TGTGCCAGCAGTTTTCGGAGGACTCTTAGCAATACGCAGTATTTT

j_gene: TRBJ2-7
abundance: NA
d_gene: NA
v_gene: TRBV6-5
CDR3aa: CASSYLFGEQYF
CDR3nt: TGTGCCAGCAGTTATCTGTTTGGTGAGCAGTACTTC

j_gene: TRBJ2-1
abundance: NA
d_gene: NA
v_gene: TRBV2
CDR3aa: CASSAGVREQFF
CDR3nt: TGTGCCAGCAGTGCGGGAGTACGTGAGCAGTTCTTC

j_gene: TRBJ2-3
abundance: NA
d_gene: NA
v_gene: TRBV7-3
CDR3aa: CASSLTGANGDTQYF
CDR3nt: TGTGCCAGCAGCTTAACAGGGGCGAACGGAGATACGCAGTATTTT

j_gene: TRBJ1-2
abundance: NA
d_gene: NA
v_gene: TRBV5-4
CDR3aa: CASSLGEGANYGYTF
CDR3nt: TGTGCCAGCAGCCTCGGCGAGGGAGCTAACTATGGCTACACCTTC

j_gene: TRBJ2-3
abundance: NA
d_gene: NA
v_gene: TRBV14
CDR3aa: CASSQDFGLTSTDTQYF
CDR3nt: TGTGCCAGCAGCCAAGATTTCGGGTTAACTAGCACAGATACGCAGTATTTT

j_gene: TRBJ1-2
abundance: NA
d_gene: NA
v_gene: TRBV5-1
CDR3aa: CASSFGEGWFGYTF
CDR3nt: TGCGCCAGCAGCTTTGGGGAAGGTTGGTTCGGCTACACCTTC

j_gene: TRBJ1-1
abundance: NA
d_gene: NA
v_gene: TRBV2
CDR3aa: CATQYDTEAFF
CDR3nt: TGTGCCACCCAATATGACACTGAAGCTTTCTTT